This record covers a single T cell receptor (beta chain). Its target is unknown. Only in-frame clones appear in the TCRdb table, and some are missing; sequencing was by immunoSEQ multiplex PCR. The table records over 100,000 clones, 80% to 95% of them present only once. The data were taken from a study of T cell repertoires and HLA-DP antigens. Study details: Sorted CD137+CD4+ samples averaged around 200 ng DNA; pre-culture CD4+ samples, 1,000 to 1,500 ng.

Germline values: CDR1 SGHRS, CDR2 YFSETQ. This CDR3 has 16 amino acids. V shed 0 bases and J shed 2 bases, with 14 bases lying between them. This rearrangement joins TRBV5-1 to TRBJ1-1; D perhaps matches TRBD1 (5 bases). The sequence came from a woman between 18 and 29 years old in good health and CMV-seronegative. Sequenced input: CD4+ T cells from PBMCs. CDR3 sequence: CASSLGERRGNTEAFF. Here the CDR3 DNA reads TGCGCCAGCAGCTTGGGGGAGAGACGGGGCAACACTGAAGCTTTCTTT.